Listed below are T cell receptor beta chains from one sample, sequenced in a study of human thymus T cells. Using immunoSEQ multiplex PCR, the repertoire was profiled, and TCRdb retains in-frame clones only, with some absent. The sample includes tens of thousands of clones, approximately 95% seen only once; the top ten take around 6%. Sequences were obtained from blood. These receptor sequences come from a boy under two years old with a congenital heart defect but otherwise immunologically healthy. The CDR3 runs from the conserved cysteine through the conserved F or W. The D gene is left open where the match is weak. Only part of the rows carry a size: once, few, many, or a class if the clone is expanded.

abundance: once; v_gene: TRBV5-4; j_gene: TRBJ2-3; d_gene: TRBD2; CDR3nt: TGTGCCAGCAGCTTGACTAGCGGGGGCACAGATACGCAGTATTTT; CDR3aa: CASSLTSGGTDTQYF
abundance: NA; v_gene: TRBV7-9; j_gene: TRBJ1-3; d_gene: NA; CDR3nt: TGTGCCAGCGGCAACCGGCAGGTCTCTGGAAACACCATATATTTT; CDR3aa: CASGNRQVSGNTIYF
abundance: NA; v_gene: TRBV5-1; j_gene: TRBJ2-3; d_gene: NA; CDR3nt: TGCGCCAGCAGCTTAGGATTCAGCACAGATACGCAGTATTTT; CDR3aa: CASSLGFSTDTQYF
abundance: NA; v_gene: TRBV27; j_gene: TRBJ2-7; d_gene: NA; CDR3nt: TGTGCCAGCAGGCCCGCAGGGTCGAGCTCCTACGAGCAGTACTTC; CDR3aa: CASRPAGSSSYEQYF
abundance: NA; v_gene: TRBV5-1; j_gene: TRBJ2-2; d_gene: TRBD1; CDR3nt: TGCGCCAGCAGCTTGGCACCGGGACAGGGGGCGACCGGGGAGCTGTTTTTT; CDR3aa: CASSLAPGQGATGELFF
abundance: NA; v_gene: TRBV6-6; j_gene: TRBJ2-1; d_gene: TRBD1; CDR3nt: TGTGCCAGCTTCGATCACCAGGGGGAGTGGTTCTTC; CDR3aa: CASFDHQGEWFF
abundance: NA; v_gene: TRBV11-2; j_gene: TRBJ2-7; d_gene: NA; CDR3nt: TGTGCCAGCAGCTTAGATCGACAGACTACCTACGAGCAGTACTTC; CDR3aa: CASSLDRQTTYEQYF
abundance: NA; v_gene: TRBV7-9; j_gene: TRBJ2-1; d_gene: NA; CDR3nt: TGTGCCAGCAGTCGCAAATCCCGGGACCCCTACAATGAGCAGTTCTTC; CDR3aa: CASSRKSRDPYNEQFF
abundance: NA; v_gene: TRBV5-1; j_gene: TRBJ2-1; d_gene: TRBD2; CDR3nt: TGCGCCAGCAGCCACGGACTAGCGGGAGGGGATGAGCAGTTCTTC; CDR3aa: CASSHGLAGGDEQFF
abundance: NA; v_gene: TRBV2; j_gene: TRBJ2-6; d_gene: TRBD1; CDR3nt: TGTGCCAGCAGTGGCAGGGGGCGGAGTGGGGCCAACGTCCTGACTTTC; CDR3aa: CASSGRGRSGANVLTF
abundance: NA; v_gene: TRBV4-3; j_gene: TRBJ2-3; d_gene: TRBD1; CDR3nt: TGCGCCAGCAGCCAACAGGGATCCGGGACAGGATTCCCAGATACGCAGTATTTT; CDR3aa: CASSQQGSGTGFPDTQYF
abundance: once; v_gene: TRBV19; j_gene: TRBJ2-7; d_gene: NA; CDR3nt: TGTGCCAGTAGTATCGGGACCAGGACTCCTAACGAGCAGTACTTC; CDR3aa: CASSIGTRTPNEQYF
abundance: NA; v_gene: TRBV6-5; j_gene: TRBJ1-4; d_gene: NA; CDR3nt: TGTGCCAGCAGTTACTCGGCCTTGGGGGGGAAACTGTTTTTT; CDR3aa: CASSYSALGGKLFF
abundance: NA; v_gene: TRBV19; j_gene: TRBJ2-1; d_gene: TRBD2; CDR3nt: TGTGCCAGTAGTATATGGTGGACTAGCGTAAATGAGCAGTTCTTC; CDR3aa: CASSIWWTSVNEQFF
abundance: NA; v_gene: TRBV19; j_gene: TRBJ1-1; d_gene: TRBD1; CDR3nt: TGTGCCAGTAGTGACCACAGGGGGTTGGCCACTGAAGCTTTCTTT; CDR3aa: CASSDHRGLATEAFF
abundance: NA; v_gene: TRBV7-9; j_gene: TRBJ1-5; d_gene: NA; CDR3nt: TGTGCCAGCAGCTTAGCGGTGGGGGACAATCAGCCCCAGCATTTT; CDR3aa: CASSLAVGDNQPQHF
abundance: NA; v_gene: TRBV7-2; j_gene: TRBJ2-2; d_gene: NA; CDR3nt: TGTGCCAGCAGCTTAGGGGACCTAGTAGCCGGGGAGCTGTTTTTT; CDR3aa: CASSLGDLVAGELFF
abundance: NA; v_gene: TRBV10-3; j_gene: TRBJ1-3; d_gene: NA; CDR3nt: TGTGCCATCACTGGACAGACAAACACCATATATTTT; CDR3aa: CAITGQTNTIYF
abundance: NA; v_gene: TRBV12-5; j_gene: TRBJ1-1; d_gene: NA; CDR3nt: TGTGCGTCGGCCGTAAGGAACACTGAAGCTTTCTTT; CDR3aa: CASAVRNTEAFF
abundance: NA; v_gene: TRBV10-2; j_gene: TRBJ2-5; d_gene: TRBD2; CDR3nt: TGCGCCAGCAGATTAGCGGGACAAGAGACCCAGTACTTC; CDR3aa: CASRLAGQETQYF
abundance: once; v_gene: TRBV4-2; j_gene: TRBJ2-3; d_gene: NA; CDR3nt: TGTGCCAGCAGCCAAGGATTGGTCGACGGTCCAGGACACACAGATACGCAGTATTTT; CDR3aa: CASSQGLVDGPGHTDTQYF
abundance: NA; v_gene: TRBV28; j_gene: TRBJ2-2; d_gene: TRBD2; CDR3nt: TGTGCCAGCAGGGTTTTATGGACTAGCCACGGGGAGCTGTTTTTT; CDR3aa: CASRVLWTSHGELFF
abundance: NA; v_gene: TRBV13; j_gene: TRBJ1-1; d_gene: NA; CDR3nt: TGTGCCAGCAGCCCCCCGGGGAACACTGAAGCTTTCTTT; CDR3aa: CASSPPGNTEAFF
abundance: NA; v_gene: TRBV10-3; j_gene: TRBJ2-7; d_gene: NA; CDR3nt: TGTGCCATCAGTGAGAGGGGGTGGGGGACTTCCCCTCTCGAGCAGTACTTC; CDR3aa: CAISERGWGTSPLEQYF
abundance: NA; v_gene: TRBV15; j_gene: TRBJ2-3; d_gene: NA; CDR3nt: TGTGCCACCAGCCCCCGGGAATCCGTCGATACGCAGTATTTT; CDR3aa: CATSPRESVDTQYF
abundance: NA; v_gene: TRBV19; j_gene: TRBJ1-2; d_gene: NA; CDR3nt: TGTGCCAGTAGTTCTCGGATGGGGCAGGGCTATGGCTACACCTTC; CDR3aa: CASSSRMGQGYGYTF
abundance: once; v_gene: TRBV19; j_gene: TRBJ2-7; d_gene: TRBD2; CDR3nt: TGTGCCAGTAGTATGGGGTTGGCGGGAGGATCCTACGAGCAGTACTTC; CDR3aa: CASSMGLAGGSYEQYF
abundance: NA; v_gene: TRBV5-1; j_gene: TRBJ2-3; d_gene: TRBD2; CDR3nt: TGCGCCAGCAGACCGGGACTAGATACAGATACGCAGTATTTT; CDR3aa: CASRPGLDTDTQYF
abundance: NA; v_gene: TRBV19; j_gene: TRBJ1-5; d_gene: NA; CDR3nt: TGTGCCAGTAACCCAGGGGGCAATCAGCCCCAGCATTTT; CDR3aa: CASNPGGNQPQHF
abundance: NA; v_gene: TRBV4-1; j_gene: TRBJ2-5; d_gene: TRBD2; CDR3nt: TGCGCCAGCAGCCAAGATATCGCTAGCGGGAGGGCCGTTGGGAGGGAGACCCAGTACTTC; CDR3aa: CASSQDIASGRAVGRETQYF
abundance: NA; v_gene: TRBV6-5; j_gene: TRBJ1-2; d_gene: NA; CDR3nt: TGTGCCAGCAGTTCTAGTCACGTAAGGGGATATGGCTACACCTTC; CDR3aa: CASSSSHVRGYGYTF
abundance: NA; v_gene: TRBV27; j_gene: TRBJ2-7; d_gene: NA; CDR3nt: TGTGCCAGCAGTTTTTCCCCCTACGAGCAGTACTTC; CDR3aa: CASSFSPYEQYF
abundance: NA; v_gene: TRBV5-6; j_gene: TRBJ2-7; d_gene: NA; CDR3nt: TGTGCCAGCAGCTTGGGTGGGTGGATCTACGAGCAGTACTTC; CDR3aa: CASSLGGWIYEQYF
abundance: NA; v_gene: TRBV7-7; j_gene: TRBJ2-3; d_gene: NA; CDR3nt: TGTGCCAGCAGCTTATTTACTGGACTCGTCACAGATACGCAGTATTTT; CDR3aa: CASSLFTGLVTDTQYF
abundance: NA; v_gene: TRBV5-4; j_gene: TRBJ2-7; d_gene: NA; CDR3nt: TGTGCCAGCAGCTCGGCCGGGGGCTACGAGCAGTACTTC; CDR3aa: CASSSAGGYEQYF
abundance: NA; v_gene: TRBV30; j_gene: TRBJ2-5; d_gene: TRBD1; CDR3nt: TGTGCTTGGAGCCGACAGGGACAAGAGACCCAGTACTTC; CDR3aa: CAWSRQGQETQYF
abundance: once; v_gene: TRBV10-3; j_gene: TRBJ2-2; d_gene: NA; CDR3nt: TGTGCCATCAGTGACAGAAACACCGGGGAGCTGTTTTTT; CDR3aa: CAISDRNTGELFF
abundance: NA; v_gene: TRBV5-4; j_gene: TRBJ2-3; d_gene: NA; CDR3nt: TGTGCCAGCAGCTTGTCTGAGACGCAGTATTTT; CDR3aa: CASSLSETQYF
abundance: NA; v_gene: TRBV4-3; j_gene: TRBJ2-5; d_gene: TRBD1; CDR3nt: TGCGCCAGCAGCCCTTGGGACAGGGGGAACCAAGAGACCCAGTACTTC; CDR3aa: CASSPWDRGNQETQYF
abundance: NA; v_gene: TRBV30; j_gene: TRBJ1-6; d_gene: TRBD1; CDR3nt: TGTGCCTGGAGTGTAAGGGAGACAGGGTGGAGGAATAATTCACCCCTCCACTTT; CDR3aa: CAWSVRETGWRNNSPLHF
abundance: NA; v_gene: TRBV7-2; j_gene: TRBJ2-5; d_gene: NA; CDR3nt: TGTGCCAGCAGCTTAGTCTCCCTCAAATCAGAGACCCAGTACTTC; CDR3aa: CASSLVSLKSETQYF